Here is one T cell receptor (beta chain) with its context. The antigen is unknown. These data are taken from a study of T-cell memory formation after mild COVID-19. Across the whole study: TCR clusters mostly belonged to single donors.

TCRdb re-called the 5' RACE reads through MiXCR, storing one row per CDR3 protein. Of approximately 290,000 distinct CDR3 sequences listed, about 16% were seen once; the top ten hold roughly a fifth. Overall study results and limits: There was a balanced CD4/CD8 profile in clones contracting day 15 to 85, and later expanders leaned CD4+.

This receptor was taken from a man aged 18 to 30 who had mild COVID-19 (a few samples of this study predate the infection). Cell type and time point are not known. The specimen was PBMCs or a T cell subset sorted from them (not recorded which).

The CDR3 region is CASSPVLRGPSGEQFF. The CDR3 nucleotides read TGTGCCAGCAGCCCCGTTCTGAGGGGTCCTTCTGGTGAGCAGTTCTTC. J is TRBJ2-1 and V is TRBV7-3; D is possibly TRBD1 or TRBD2 (5 bases each). This CDR3 is built from 16 residues. Germline-derived CDR1 and CDR2 are SGHTA and FQGTGA. The germline V and J ends were trimmed by 5 bases and 9 bases, with 23 bases remaining between them.